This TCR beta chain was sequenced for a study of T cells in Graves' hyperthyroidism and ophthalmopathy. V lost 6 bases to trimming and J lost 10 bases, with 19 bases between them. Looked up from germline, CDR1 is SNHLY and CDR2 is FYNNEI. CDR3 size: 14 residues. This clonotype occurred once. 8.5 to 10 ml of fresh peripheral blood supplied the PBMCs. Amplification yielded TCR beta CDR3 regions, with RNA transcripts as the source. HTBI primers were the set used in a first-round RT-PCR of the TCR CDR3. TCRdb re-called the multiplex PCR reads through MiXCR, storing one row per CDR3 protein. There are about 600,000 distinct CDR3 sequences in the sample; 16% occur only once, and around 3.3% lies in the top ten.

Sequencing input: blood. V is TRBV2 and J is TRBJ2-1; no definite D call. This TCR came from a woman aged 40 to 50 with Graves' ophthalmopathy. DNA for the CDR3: TGTGCCAGCAGGCCCACCCTTCTTCGTTCCGAGCAGTTCTTC. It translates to CASRPTLLRSEQFF. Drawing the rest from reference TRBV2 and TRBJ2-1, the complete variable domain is EPEVTQTPSHQVTQMGQEVILRCVPISNHLYFYWYRQILGQKVEFLVSFYNNEISEKSEIFDDQFSVERPDGSNFTLKIRSTKLEDSAMYFCASRPTLLRSEQFFGPGTRLTVL.